This section outlines one T cell receptor beta chain sequence together with its context. Many counts were recorded for this clonotype. Its antigen specificity is not known. Base qualities are not provided; no much larger clone lies one nucleotide away. Sample time point, as interpreted from the label and publication: patch test 2, 6 weeks after DPC sensitization. What the treatment or condition label conveys for this sample: therapeutic diphenylcyclopropenone sensitization with weekly scalp DPC. At every patch-test visit, the blood draw took place before the patch test was put on. Eligible patients were aged 18 to 70, diagnosed with alopecia, deemed suitable for DPC therapy, and excluded if pregnant. Total RNA was extracted from unfractionated whole blood collected in Tempus Blood RNA tubes. The library was generated by RACE. Sequencing took place on a NextSeq 500. During library preparation, unique molecular identifiers were attached to individual cDNA molecules so that TCRs could be counted in a quantitative, reproducible way. For every blood RNA sample, sequencing covered both the TCR alpha and TCR beta chains. The source study handled its data this way. The median number of TCRs per sample was approximately 96,000, ranging from 23,224 to 690,600. The Decombinator software suite was used to annotate V, J and CDR3 in the TCR reads. For the PS versus PT1 abundance plots, all samples were subsampled to the same number of TCRs (28,000). Expanded TCRs were defined as absent before sensitization and observed at least eight times at the 2-week time point. TCRdb reprocessing: public reads trimmed at Q25 with fastp, clones called with MiXCR, in-frame beta chains kept. One record per CDR3 amino acid sequence lists the most common genes and DNA. The V and J calls shown here were made by TCRdb, not taken from the authors' results. The sample table records about 380,000 distinct CDR3 sequences; about 6.3% of these occur just once. Clones ranked in the top ten supply roughly 5.4% of the sample.

CDR1 SGHTA and CDR2 FQGTGA were looked up in the germline V gene. Trimmed from V: 4 bases; trimmed from J: 6 bases; junction bases lacking a gene match: 6. From its cysteine to its phenylalanine, the CDR3 spans 14 amino acids. Here the CDR3 DNA is all that survives: 42 bases in frame from base 1. The record originates from a study of human T cells and chemical hapten exposure (dated by TCRdb to the early 2020s). Regarding the research as a whole: For sensitization, 2% DPC in acetone was applied to a 2 cm by 2 cm area of upper inner arm skin. Throughout the study period of approximately 23 weeks, patients also received therapeutic DPC doses to the scalp every week. Patch tests used Finn chambers with 0.01% DPC on the upper back, scored after 6 days by International Contact Dermatitis Research Group standards. Alopecia areata with under or over 50% scalp involvement, alopecia totalis and alopecia universalis were represented in the patient cohort, which was mostly female. The libraries were sequenced as a pool, and the TCR yield per sample differed mostly because of small variations in library volumes within the pool. This study followed changes in the peripheral blood TCR repertoire in vivo during primary and secondary sensitization of alopecia patients to the hapten diphenylcyclopropenone (DPC). Patient blood was sampled pre-sensitization (week 0) and at 2, 6 and about 24 weeks after DPC sensitization. Some 29 alopecia patients gave blood for TCR sequencing at one to four time points (pre-sensitization, 2, 6 and 24 weeks). Summary of the overall study and its limitations: Repeated subsampling changed both the strength of the expansion versus patch-test correlation and the threshold at which that correlation became significant. DPC sensitization did not change the number of TCRs with a frequency above 1 in 1000, and there was no evidence of changes in global repertoire structure. Because every patient had alopecia, a presumed autoimmune disease, the patients' immune response might differ from that of healthy individuals. A positive correlation was found between the number of PT1 expanded TCRs and patch test score, with significance reached at thresholds 8, 16 and 32 but not 4. Expanded TCRs formed significantly more large CDR3 similarity clusters than pre-sensitization or healthy control sets, consistent with antigen-driven responses.

The material was whole blood, obtained in connection with sensitization to the hapten diphenylcyclopropenone (DPC). The TCR originated in a woman between 18 and 30 years old with alopecia areata. Some clones in this sample may be carry-over from other donors' samples. The chain links TRBV7-3 with TRBJ2-3, with 8 bases matching TRBD1. The sequence in DNA is TGTGCCAGCAGCTCTGGGACAGGTGGGGATACGCAGTATTTT. The translation is CASSSGTGGDTQYF.